This T cell receptor beta chain emerged from a study of blood T cell repertoires in COVID-19. V gave up 0 bases and J gave up 7 bases; unmatched junction bases: 8. Germline lookup yields CDR1 LGHNA and CDR2 YNFKEQ. There are 16 residues in the CDR3. Assay: immunoSEQ multiplex PCR; the TCRdb copy retains only in-frame clones and omits some. Of around 100,000 clones listed, 87% are singletons. Material: peripheral blood. V is TRBV4-2 and J is TRBJ2-1; 8 bases agree with TRBD1. The TCR originated in a human donor in a cohort sampled during active COVID-19. The CDR3 sequence: CASSQDSGGYMNEQFF. CDR3 coding DNA: TGTGCCAGCAGCCAAGATTCAGGGGGCTACATGAATGAGCAGTTCTTC.